One and the same sample provided the 15 T cell receptor beta chains below, sequenced in a study of T cell responses to AZD1222 COVID-19 vaccine. TCRdb's copy holds only in-frame clones and misses some; the assay was immunoSEQ multiplex PCR. The table shows approximately 160,000 clones, with 90% to 95% occurring only once. This sample comprised peripheral blood, obtained on day 0 of AZD1222 vaccination. These receptors originate from an adult in good health.

The CDR3 spells CASSPYGGSNQPQHF. The CDR3 coding sequence is TGTGCCAGCAGTCCATATGGGGGGAGCAATCAGCCCCAGCATTTT. J is TRBJ1-5 and V is TRBV27; TRBD1 might be the D (5 bases). Germline loops: CDR1 MNHEY, CDR2 SMNVEV (reference sequence). The CDR3 is 15 residues long. With 5 bases removed from V and 1 base from J, the gap between germline ends came to 12 bases.

The chain links TRBV12-3 or TRBV12-4 to TRBJ1-5; D gene uncertain. V gave up 4 bases and J gave up 6 bases, with 10 bases separating them. The CDR3 is 13 amino acids. The CDR3 DNA reads as TGTGCCAGCAGTTCAGGAGCTGGTCAGCCCCAGCATTTT. Protein sequence: CASSSGAGQPQHF.

The rearrangement uses TRBV29-1 and TRBJ2-3, with TRBD1 identical over 7 bases. Germline CDR1 reads SQVTM; CDR2 reads ANQGSEA. V was pared by 6 bases and J by 3 bases, with 9 bases of the junction left unmatched. The CDR3 consists of 14 residues. CDR3 loop: CSVWGQLLTDTQYF. The CDR3 DNA reads as TGCAGCGTCTGGGGACAGCTATTAACAGATACGCAGTATTTT.

The V call is TRBV2, the J call TRBJ1-2; D is perhaps TRBD1 (6 bases). Germline values: CDR1 SNHLY, CDR2 FYNNEI. The CDR3 runs 12 residues. Trimming pared 9 bases from V and 8 bases from J, leaving 16 bases between. CDR3 sequence reads: CARKQGPQGYTF. The CDR3 nucleotides read TGTGCCAGGAAACAGGGTCCGCAAGGCTACACCTTC.

This rearrangement joins TRBV2 to TRBJ2-7; 8 nucleotides align to TRBD1. The CDR3 is 13 residues long. Losses at the gene ends were 6 bases for V and 2 bases for J; bases not matched to a gene: 3. Germline-derived CDR1 and CDR2 are SNHLY and FYNNEI. DNA of the CDR3: TGTGCCAGCAGAAGACAGGGGACCTACGAGCAGTACTTC. Translating it yields CASRRQGTYEQYF.

The J gene is TRBJ2-2, the V gene TRBV2; no firm D call. The CDR3 spans 11 residues. Germline V gives CDR1 SNHLY, CDR2 FYNNEI. The V and J ends lost 8 bases and 8 bases respectively, with 9 bases between them. CDR3 protein: CASLVIGELFF. In DNA form, the CDR3 reads TGTGCCAGCCTTGTCATTGGGGAGCTGTTTTTT.

The chain couples TRBV6-5 to TRBJ2-5; D ambiguous. Looked up from germline, CDR1 is MNHEY and CDR2 is SVGAGI. The germline V and J ends were trimmed by 2 bases and 2 bases, with 9 bases remaining between them. This CDR3 comprises 14 residues. CDR3 in amino acids: CASSYRPDQETQYF. The DNA for the CDR3 is TGTGCCAGCAGTTACCGGCCGGATCAAGAGACCCAGTACTTC.

The chain couples TRBV5-6 to TRBJ1-2; 7 bases align to TRBD1. The germline V gene encodes CDR1 SGHDT and CDR2 YYEEEE. The CDR3 length is 14 residues. V dropped 4 bases and J dropped 8; count of bases not matched to a gene: 11. The DNA of the CDR3 is TGTGCCAGCAGCCGACTAGGGACAGTGTTCGGCTACACCTTC. Encoded protein: CASSRLGTVFGYTF.

The genes are TRBV28 and TRBJ1-1; 8 positions agree with TRBD1. V shed 7 bases, J shed 4 bases, and the junction held 2 bases outside the gene matches. Germline V gene lookup returns CDR1 MDHEN and CDR2 SYDVKM. CDR3 size: 12 residues. CDR3 amino acids: CASTTGGTEAFF. DNA of the CDR3: TGTGCCAGCACCACAGGGGGCACTGAAGCTTTCTTT.

This rearrangement joins TRBV6-5 to TRBJ2-5; 7 nucleotides line up with TRBD1. The CDR3 spans 16 residues. CDR1 is MNHEY, CDR2 SVGAGI, per germline. The V and J ends lost 0 bases and 1 base, in that order; junction bases with no gene match: 5. The CDR3 DNA sequence: TGTGCCAGCAGTTACTCGTTCGGGACAGCCCAAGAGACCCAGTACTTC. As protein: CASSYSFGTAQETQYF.

The chain couples TRBV7-9 to TRBJ1-3; unclear D gene. Germline V lookup: CDR1 SEHNR, CDR2 FQNEAQ (reference sequence). V dropped 8 bases and J dropped 3 bases, with 11 bases sitting between them. The CDR3 has 13 amino acids. The CDR3 coding sequence is TGTGCCAGCCTCGGAAGGATTGGAAACACCATATATTTT. Translation: CASLGRIGNTIYF.

This sequence joins TRBV29-1 and TRBJ1-1; weak D call: TRBD1 (6 bases). V shed 1 base and J shed 1 base, with 10 bases lying between them. Germline V CDR1 and CDR2: SQVTM, ANQGSEA. The CDR3 is 14 residues long. CDR3 protein: CSVEVRGANTEAFF. Here the CDR3 DNA reads TGCAGCGTTGAAGTTCGGGGGGCGAACACTGAAGCTTTCTTT.

This sequence joins TRBV7-9 and TRBJ1-2, with a weak D call TRBD1 (5 bases). CDR1 and CDR2 from the germline V gene are SEHNR and FQNEAQ (reference sequence). CDR3 length: 14 residues. The V end lost 6 bases, the J end lost 10 bases, and 21 bases lay between the germline ends. CDR3 DNA sequence: TGTGCCAGCAGTTGGACCGGGACCTCTATTGACTACACCTTC. It encodes CASSWTGTSIDYTF.

The count of this clone is one. The chain links TRBV7-9 to TRBJ1-2, with no clear D. V was cut by 3 bases and J by 4 bases, with 9 bases left in between. The CDR3 spans 13 residues. Germline CDR1 reads SEHNR; CDR2 reads FQNEAQ (reference sequence). The CDR3 here is CASSFGRVYGYTF. Written as DNA, the CDR3 is TGTGCCAGCAGCTTTGGCAGAGTCTATGGCTACACCTTC.

The rearrangement uses TRBV5-1 and TRBJ2-2; no definite D call. From germline, CDR1 is SGHRS and CDR2 YFSETQ. V shed 4 bases and J shed 1 base, with 8 bases lying between them. There are 14 residues in the CDR3. The DNA of the CDR3 is TGCGCCAGCAGCCCAGTGGGGAACACCGGGGAGCTGTTTTTT. It codes for CASSPVGNTGELFF.